This TCR beta chain was retrieved from a study of blood T cell repertoires in COVID-19. The CDR3 is 13 amino acids. V was shortened by 4 bases and J by 3 bases, with 9 bases between the two germline ends. CDR1 LNHDA and CDR2 SQIVND come from the germline V gene (reference sequence). Produced via immunoSEQ multiplex PCR; TCRdb's table is partial and in-frame only. The sample lists approximately 190,000 clones; roughly 87% were seen once. This receptor was taken from a woman aged 55-70 years with COVID-19, enrolled during active disease. V gene TRBV19 combines with J gene TRBJ1-1; the D is unclear. Sequencing was performed on peripheral blood. CDR3 loop: CASSTTGDTEAFF. The DNA of the CDR3 is TGTGCCAGTAGTACAACCGGTGACACTGAAGCTTTCTTT.